The 11 T cell receptor beta chains in this list originate from one sample, sequenced in a study of cytomegalovirus exposure and HLA in healthy donors. With 60 Vbeta and 13 Jbeta primers, the PCR was carried out. TCRdb's copy holds only in-frame clones and misses some; the assay was immunoSEQ multiplex PCR. Of 210,000 or so clones listed, about 80% were seen once; the top ten hold about a sixth. Source material: PBMCs. These receptors all come from a man between 35 and 55 years old in good health and CMV-seronegative.

The J gene is TRBJ2-7, the V gene TRBV10-3; 10 nucleotides align to TRBD1. The germline V gene encodes CDR1 ENHRY and CDR2 SYGVKD. CDR3 size: 12 residues. Trimming cost V 10 bases and J 7 bases; bases outside gene matches: 7. The CDR3 DNA is TGTGCCACCCAGGACAGGGGGAGTGAGCAGTACTTC. It translates to CATQDRGSEQYF.

The chain combines TRBV7-6 with TRBJ2-1; tentatively, D is TRBD2 (5 bases). The CDR3 has 16 amino acids. V was clipped by 1 base and J by 8 bases, with 18 bases between them. Germline CDR1 is SGHVS and CDR2 is FNYEAQ. The CDR3 sequence is CASSLGSVGFGDEQFF. The CDR3 bases are TGTGCCAGCAGCTTAGGTAGCGTCGGGTTTGGAGATGAGCAGTTCTTC.

The CDR3 nucleotides read TGTGCCAGCAGTTTTACAGGGGGGACTGAAGCTTTCTTT. It specifies CASSFTGGTEAFF. The chain has TRBV6-5 and TRBJ1-1; 8 nucleotides match TRBD1. Germline V lookup: CDR1 MNHEY, CDR2 SVGAGI. V dropped 4 bases and J dropped 5; count of bases not matched to a gene: 3. CDR3 length: 13 amino acids.

V and J are TRBV5-5 and TRBJ2-6; 7 bases match TRBD1. The CDR3 loop spans 15 amino acids. Losses at the gene ends were 2 bases for V and 7 bases for J; bases not matched to a gene: 6. CDR1 and CDR2 (germline): SGHKS, YYEKEE (reference sequence). CDR3 DNA: TGTGCCAGCAGCTTATCCAGGGGGTTAGCCAACGTCCTGACTTTC. Translation gives CASSLSRGLANVLTF.

The genes are TRBV6-6 and TRBJ2-1, with 7 bases identical to TRBD2. V lost 5 bases to trimming and J lost 16 bases; unmatched junction nucleotides: 11. The CDR3 is 12 amino acids. Germline V lookup: CDR1 MNHNY, CDR2 SVGAGI (reference sequence). CDR3 nucleotides: TGTGCCAGCAGTCACGTGACTAGCTTCAGTTTCTTC. Amino acids: CASSHVTSFSFF.

In the case of this clone: Other DNA sequences from this sample encode an identical CDR3 as well. The J gene is TRBJ2-1, the V gene TRBV4-2, with D possibly TRBD2 on 5 matching bases. The V and J ends lost 0 bases and 0 bases respectively, with 6 bases between them. The CDR3 contains 15 residues. Per the germline V gene, CDR1 is LGHNA and CDR2 is YNFKEQ. CDR3 DNA: TGTGCCAGCAGCCAAGAAGGGAGCTCCTACAATGAGCAGTTCTTC. Its translation: CASSQEGSSYNEQFF.

The V call is TRBV19, the J call TRBJ2-2; perhaps TRBD2 as D (6 bases). The germline V and J ends were trimmed by 5 bases and 5 bases, with 18 bases remaining between them. The CDR3 runs 16 residues. The germline gives CDR1 LNHDA, CDR2 SQIVND (reference sequence). In DNA, the CDR3 is TGTGCCAGTAGTTCCGGGGGAGTGGGGAGGACCGGGGAGCTGTTTTTT. Amino acids: CASSSGGVGRTGELFF. Based on the CDR3 plus reference TRBV19 and TRBJ2-2, the full variable domain is DGGITQSPKYLFRKEGQNVTLSCEQNLNHDAMYWYRQDPGQGLRLIYYSQIVNDFQKGDIAEGYSVSREKKESFPLTVTSAQKNPTAFYLCASSSGGVGRTGELFFGEGSRLTVL.

This clone was counted once. The chain has TRBV27 and TRBJ2-7, with 11 bases matching TRBD2. CDR3 length: 15 amino acids. Per the germline V gene, CDR1 is MNHEY and CDR2 is SMNVEV (reference sequence). V was clipped by 4 bases and J by 4 bases; unmatched bases: 6. CDR3 bases: TGTGCCAGCAGTTCTACTAGCGGGGGTGGGTACGAGCAGTACTTC. It yields the protein CASSSTSGGGYEQYF.

This chain joins TRBV28 and TRBJ2-3; 8 positions agree with TRBD2. Per the germline V gene, CDR1 is MDHEN and CDR2 is SYDVKM. V was pared by 3 bases and J by 7 bases, with 9 bases of the junction left unmatched. This CDR3 is built from 15 residues. CDR3 DNA sequence: TGTGCCAGCAGTTTCGGGAGGGCCGTTAGAAATACGCAGTATTTT. Its translation: CASSFGRAVRNTQYF.

This chain joins TRBV6-1 and TRBJ1-5; D might be TRBD1 (5 bases). From germline, CDR1 is MNHNS and CDR2 SASEGT. Trimming shortened V by 2 bases and J by 7 bases, and 15 bases separated the two germline ends. The CDR3 totals 15 residues. The CDR3 region is CASSEYAGGDQPQHF. As DNA, the CDR3 is TGTGCCAGCAGTGAATATGCCGGGGGTGACCAGCCCCAGCATTTT.

This chain joins TRBV5-1 and TRBJ2-3, with 9 nucleotides matching TRBD1. The germline V gene encodes CDR1 SGHRS and CDR2 YFSETQ. V lost 1 base and J lost 4; bases outside the gene matches: 10. The CDR3 covers 17 residues. DNA of the CDR3: TGCGCCAGCAGCTTGCGGGTAACAGGGGGCAATTCAGATACGCAGTATTTT. Its protein product is CASSLRVTGGNSDTQYF.